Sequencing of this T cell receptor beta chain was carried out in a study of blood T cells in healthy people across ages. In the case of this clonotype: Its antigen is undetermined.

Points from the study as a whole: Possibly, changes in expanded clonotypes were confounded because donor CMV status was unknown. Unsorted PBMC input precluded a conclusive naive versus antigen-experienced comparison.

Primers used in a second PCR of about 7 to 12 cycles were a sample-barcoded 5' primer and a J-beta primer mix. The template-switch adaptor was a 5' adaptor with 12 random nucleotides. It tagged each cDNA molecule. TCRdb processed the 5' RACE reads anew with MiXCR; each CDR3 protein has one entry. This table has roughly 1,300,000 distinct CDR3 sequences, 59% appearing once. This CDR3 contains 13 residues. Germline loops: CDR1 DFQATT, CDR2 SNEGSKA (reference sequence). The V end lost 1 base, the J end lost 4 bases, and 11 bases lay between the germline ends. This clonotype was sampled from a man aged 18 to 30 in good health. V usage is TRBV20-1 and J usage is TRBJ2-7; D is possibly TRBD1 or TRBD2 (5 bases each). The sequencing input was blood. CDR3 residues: CSARARDRYEQYF. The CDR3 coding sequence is TGCAGTGCTAGAGCCAGGGACCGATACGAGCAGTACTTC.